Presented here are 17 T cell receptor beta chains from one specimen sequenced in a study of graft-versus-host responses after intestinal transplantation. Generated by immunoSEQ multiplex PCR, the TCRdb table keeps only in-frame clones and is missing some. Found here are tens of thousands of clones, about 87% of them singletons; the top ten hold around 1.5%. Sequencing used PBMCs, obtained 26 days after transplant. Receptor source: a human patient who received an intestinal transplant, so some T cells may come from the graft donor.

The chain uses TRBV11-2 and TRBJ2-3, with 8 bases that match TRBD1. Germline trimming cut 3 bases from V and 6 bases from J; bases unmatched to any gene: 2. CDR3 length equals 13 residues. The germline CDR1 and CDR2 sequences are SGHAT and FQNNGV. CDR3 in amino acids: CASSFTGGDTQYF. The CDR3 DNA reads TGTGCCAGCAGCTTCACAGGGGGGGATACGCAGTATTTT.

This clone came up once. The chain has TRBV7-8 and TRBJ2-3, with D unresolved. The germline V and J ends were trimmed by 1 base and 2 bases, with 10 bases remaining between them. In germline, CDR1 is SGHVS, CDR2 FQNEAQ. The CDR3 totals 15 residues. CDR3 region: CASSLGAIDTDTQYF. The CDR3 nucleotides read TGTGCCAGCAGCTTAGGGGCCATAGACACAGATACGCAGTATTTT. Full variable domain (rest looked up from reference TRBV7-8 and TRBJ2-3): GAGVSQSPRYKVAKRGQDVALRCDPISGHVSLFWYQQALGQGPEFLTYFQNEAQLDKSGLPSDRFFAERPEGSVSTLKIQRTQQEDSAVYLCASSLGAIDTDTQYFGPGTRLTVL.

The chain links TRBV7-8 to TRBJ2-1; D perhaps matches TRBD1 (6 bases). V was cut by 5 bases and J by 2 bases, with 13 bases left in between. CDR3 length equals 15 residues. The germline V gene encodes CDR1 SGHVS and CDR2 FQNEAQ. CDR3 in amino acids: CASSPPGQAYNEQFF. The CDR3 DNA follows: TGTGCCAGCAGCCCCCCGGGACAAGCCTACAATGAGCAGTTCTTC.

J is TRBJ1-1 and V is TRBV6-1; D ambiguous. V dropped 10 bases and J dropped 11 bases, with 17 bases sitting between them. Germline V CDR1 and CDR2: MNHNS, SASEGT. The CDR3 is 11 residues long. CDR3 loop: CATMDLPGAFF. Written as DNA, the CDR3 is TGTGCCACCATGGACCTCCCGGGGGCTTTCTTT.

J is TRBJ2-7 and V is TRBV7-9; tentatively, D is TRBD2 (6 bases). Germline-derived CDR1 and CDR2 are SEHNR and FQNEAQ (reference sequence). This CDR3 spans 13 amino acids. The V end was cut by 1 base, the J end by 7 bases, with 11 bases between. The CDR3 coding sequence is TGTGCCAGCAGCTTAGATCCGGGGAGGGAGCAGTACTTC. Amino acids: CASSLDPGREQYF.

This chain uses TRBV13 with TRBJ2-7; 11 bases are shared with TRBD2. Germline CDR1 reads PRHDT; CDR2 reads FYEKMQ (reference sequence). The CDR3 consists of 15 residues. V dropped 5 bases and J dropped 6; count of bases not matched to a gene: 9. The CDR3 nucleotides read TGTGCCAGCAGCATACTAGCGGGGGCGCCCCGCGAGCAGTACTTC. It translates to CASSILAGAPREQYF.

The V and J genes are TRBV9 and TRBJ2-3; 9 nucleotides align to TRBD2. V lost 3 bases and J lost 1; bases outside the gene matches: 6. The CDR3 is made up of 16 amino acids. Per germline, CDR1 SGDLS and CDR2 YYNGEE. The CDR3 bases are TGTGCCAGCAGCGCGGATCTAGCGGGGCGCACAGATACGCAGTATTTT. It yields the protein CASSADLAGRTDTQYF.

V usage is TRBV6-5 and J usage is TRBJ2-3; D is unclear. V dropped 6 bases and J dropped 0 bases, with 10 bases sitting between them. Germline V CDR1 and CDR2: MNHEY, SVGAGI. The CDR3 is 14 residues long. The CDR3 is CASSSTASTDTQYF. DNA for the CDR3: TGTGCCAGCAGCTCGACTGCTAGCACAGATACGCAGTATTTT.

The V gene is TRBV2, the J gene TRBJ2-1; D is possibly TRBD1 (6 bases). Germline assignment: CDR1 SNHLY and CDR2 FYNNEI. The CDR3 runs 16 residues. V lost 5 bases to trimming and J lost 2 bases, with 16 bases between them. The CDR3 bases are TGTGCCAGCAGTTCGACAGGACCCACCACCTACAATGAGCAGTTCTTC. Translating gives CASSSTGPTTYNEQFF.

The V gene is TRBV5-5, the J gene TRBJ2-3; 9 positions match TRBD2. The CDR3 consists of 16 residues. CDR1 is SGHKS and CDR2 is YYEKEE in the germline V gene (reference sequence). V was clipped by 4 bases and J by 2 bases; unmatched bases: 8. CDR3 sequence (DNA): TGTGCCAGCAGCAGCGGCCTAGCGGGGATCACAGATACGCAGTATTTT. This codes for CASSSGLAGITDTQYF.

Here the CDR3 reads CASSDGGSTDTQYF. The CDR3 DNA sequence: TGTGCCAGCAGTGACGGCGGGAGCACAGATACGCAGTATTTT. The chain combines TRBV6-4 with TRBJ2-3; D is possibly TRBD2 (5 bases). Germline V CDR1 and CDR2: MRHNA, SNTAGT. The CDR3 covers 14 residues. The V end was cut by 2 bases, the J end by 0 bases, with 6 bases between.

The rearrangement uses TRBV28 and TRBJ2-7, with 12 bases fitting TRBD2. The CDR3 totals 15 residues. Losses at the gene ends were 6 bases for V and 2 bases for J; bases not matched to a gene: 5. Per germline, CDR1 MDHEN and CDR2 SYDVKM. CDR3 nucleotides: TGTGCCAGCAGACCTCTAGCGGGAGGGACCTACGAGCAGTACTTC. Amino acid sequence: CASRPLAGGTYEQYF.

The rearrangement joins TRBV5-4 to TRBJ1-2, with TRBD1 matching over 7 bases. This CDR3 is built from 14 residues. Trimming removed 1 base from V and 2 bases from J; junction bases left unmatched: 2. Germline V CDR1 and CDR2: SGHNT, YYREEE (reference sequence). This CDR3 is CASSLRGPNYGYTF. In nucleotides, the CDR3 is TGTGCCAGCAGCTTGAGGGGGCCCAACTATGGCTACACCTTC.

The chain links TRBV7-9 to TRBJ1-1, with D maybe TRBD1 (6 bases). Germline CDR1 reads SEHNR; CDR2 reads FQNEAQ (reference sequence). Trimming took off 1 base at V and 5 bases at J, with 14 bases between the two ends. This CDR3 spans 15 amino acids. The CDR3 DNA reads TGTGCCAGCAGCTTAGTCAACAGGGCGCTGACTGAAGCTTTCTTT. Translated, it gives CASSLVNRALTEAFF. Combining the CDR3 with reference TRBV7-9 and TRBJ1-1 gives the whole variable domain DTGVSQNPRHKITKRGQNVTFRCDPISEHNRLYWYRQTLGQGPEFLTYFQNEAQLEKSRLLSDRFSAERPKGSFSTLEIQRTEQGDSAMYLCASSLVNRALTEAFFGQGTRLTVV.

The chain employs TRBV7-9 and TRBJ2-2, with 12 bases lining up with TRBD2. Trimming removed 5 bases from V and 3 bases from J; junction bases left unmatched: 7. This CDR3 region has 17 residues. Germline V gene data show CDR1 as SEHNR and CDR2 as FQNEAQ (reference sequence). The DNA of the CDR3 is TGTGCCAGCAGCGAGACTAGCGGGGGCCGCCACACCGGGGAGCTGTTTTTT. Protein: CASSETSGGRHTGELFF.

CDR3 in amino acids: CASSPQLAGVLDEQFF. The CDR3 DNA reads TGTGCCAGCAGCCCCCAACTAGCGGGAGTTCTCGATGAGCAGTTCTTC. The chain recombines TRBV7-3 with TRBJ2-1; 11 nucleotides align to TRBD2. The CDR3 consists of 16 residues. Germline V gene sequence: CDR1 SGHTA, CDR2 FQGTGA. With 5 bases clipped from V and 8 bases from J, the junction kept 11 bases outside the gene matches.

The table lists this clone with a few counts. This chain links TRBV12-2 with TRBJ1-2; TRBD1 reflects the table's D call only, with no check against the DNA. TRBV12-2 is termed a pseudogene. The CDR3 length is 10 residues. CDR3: CASRFGTGFF. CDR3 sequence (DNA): TGTGCAAGTCGCTTCGGGACAGGGTTCTTC.